Listed here are 17 T cell receptor beta chains from one sample, sequenced in a study of vaccination and CD4 T cells after COVID-19. Cultured CD4+ T-cell DNA underwent Oncomine TCR Beta short-read sequencing. MiXCR, run by TCRdb on the PCR reads, gives a single entry per CDR3 protein. The sample lists 7,900 or so distinct CDR3 sequences, approximately 46% seen once, with 15% to 25% in the top ten. Stated treatment: roughly 11-day PBMC culture with coronavirus spike peptide pools or control peptides (ViraFEST assay). For these receptors, no antigen is known. Sequencing was done on a sample of CD4+ T cells from blood, cultured in vitro. The receptors here all came from a human donor who had recovered from COVID-19.

The V call is TRBV7-2, the J call TRBJ1-5, with D hard to call. The V gene lost 2 bases and the J gene lost 4 bases, with 3 bases spanning the gap. The CDR3 covers 12 residues. Germline CDR1 is SGHTA and CDR2 is FQGNSA. CDR3 protein: CASSLYNQPQHF. The CDR3 DNA sequence: TGTGCCAGCAGCTTATATAATCAGCCCCAGCATTTT.

This clonotype appeared a few times. The chain recombines TRBV24-1 with TRBJ2-1, with D perhaps TRBD1 (6 bases). The CDR3 sequence is 20 residues long. Germline V CDR1 and CDR2: KGHDR, SFDVKD. Trimming shortened V by 6 bases and J by 0 bases, and 26 bases separated the two germline ends. The CDR3 DNA reads TGTGCCACCAGTAAGGTTGGGTTGGATCAGGGGTTGGACTCCTACAATGAGCAGTTCTTC. Its protein product is CATSKVGLDQGLDSYNEQFF.

The chain has TRBV6-1 and TRBJ2-7; TRBD1 or TRBD2 may be the D gene (5 bases each). The CDR3 covers 15 residues. CDR1 MNHNS and CDR2 SASEGT come from the germline V gene. V shed 10 bases and J shed 2 bases, with 21 bases lying between them. The DNA for the CDR3 is TGTGCCATCAGCCAGCGGTGGGACCACACCTACGAGCAGTACTTC. Its protein is CAISQRWDHTYEQYF.

The chain is built from TRBV20-1 and TRBJ2-3, with D possibly being TRBD1 (5 bases). Trimming removed 5 bases from V and 3 bases from J, with 12 bases in between. CDR3 size: 13 residues. Germline CDR1 DFQATT, CDR2 SNEGSKA (reference sequence). The CDR3 sequence is CSASGWRTDTQYF. CDR3 nucleotides: TGCAGTGCTTCAGGGTGGAGAACAGATACGCAGTATTTT.

The genes are TRBV19 and TRBJ1-5; D ambiguous. This CDR3 is 15 amino acids long. The V gene lost 3 bases and the J gene lost 8 bases, with 17 bases spanning the gap. The germline V gene encodes CDR1 LNHDA and CDR2 SQIVND (reference sequence). CDR3 amino acids: CASSIREDLAKPQHF. As DNA, the CDR3 is TGTGCCAGTAGTATTAGGGAGGACCTAGCTAAGCCCCAGCATTTT.

The chain links TRBV7-2 to TRBJ2-5, with 8 bases identical to TRBD2. The germline CDR1 and CDR2 sequences are SGHTA and FQGNSA. J gave up 5 bases and V 2 bases, and 10 bases lay outside the gene matches. CDR3 length: 16 amino acids. CDR3 in amino acids: CASSLRRAGGSETQYF. CDR3 DNA sequence: TGTGCCAGCAGCTTAAGGCGGGCGGGGGGTAGTGAGACCCAGTACTTC.

The V and J genes are TRBV20-1 and TRBJ1-6, with 7 nucleotides matching TRBD1. From germline, CDR1 is DFQATT and CDR2 SNEGSKA (reference sequence). The CDR3 covers 17 residues. With 6 bases clipped from V and 2 bases from J, the junction kept 13 bases outside the gene matches. CDR3 residues: CSARDSLRVPYNSPLHF. CDR3 DNA sequence: TGCAGTGCCAGGGACAGCCTCAGGGTGCCCTATAATTCACCCCTCCACTTT.

With regard to this clonotype: Compared with germline, one end of the junction differs, possibly owing to a read error. The V and J genes are TRBV5-1 and TRBJ2-7, with 8 bases lining up with TRBD1. Per germline, CDR1 SGHRS and CDR2 YFSETQ. The CDR3 totals 13 residues. The CDR3, as DNA: TGCGCCAGCAGTTTGGACAGGGCCCACGAGCAGTACTTC. This translates into CASSLDRAHEQYF.

V is TRBV12-3 or TRBV12-4 and J is TRBJ1-2; 9 nucleotides match TRBD1. CDR3 length: 13 residues. Trimming at V came to 5 bases and at J to 7 bases, leaving 5 bases not matched to a gene. The CDR3 DNA reads as TGTGCCAGCAGTCCTACAGGGGGCCTTGGCTACACCTTC. Protein product: CASSPTGGLGYTF.

This clonotype was counted once. The chain has TRBV6-2 or TRBV6-3 and TRBJ1-5; D possibly corresponds to TRBD1 (6 bases). Germline V gene sequence: CDR1 MNHEY, CDR2 SVGEGT. This CDR3 region has 17 residues. Between the trimmed V and J ends, which lost 8 bases and 4 bases, there was a span of 24 bases. The CDR3 loop reads CASGDTRGEKRNQPQHF. DNA for the CDR3: TGTGCCAGCGGGGACACCCGGGGGGAGAAGAGAAATCAGCCCCAGCATTTT.

This clonotype has a handful of counts. The V and J genes are TRBV6-2 or TRBV6-3 and TRBJ2-2; 8 bases align to TRBD2. CDR1 is MNHEY, CDR2 SVGEGT, per germline. CDR3 length: 15 amino acids. After removal of 10 bases from V and 6 bases from J, the junction contained 13 bases not matched to a gene. The CDR3 DNA follows: TGTGCCATCAAAGATAGCGGGATAGGTGCCGGGGAGCTGTTTTTT. Protein: CAIKDSGIGAGELFF.

V usage is TRBV5-5 and J usage is TRBJ1-2, with 9 bases identical to TRBD1. Germline CDR1 is SGHKS and CDR2 is YYEKEE (reference sequence). Trimming removed 0 bases from V and 5 bases from J; junction bases left unmatched: 5. The CDR3 is made up of 15 amino acids. The CDR3 sequence: CASSLVGQGIYGYTF. CDR3 DNA sequence: TGTGCCAGCAGCTTGGTAGGACAGGGGATATATGGCTACACCTTC.

V usage is TRBV4-1 and J usage is TRBJ2-7; no definite D call. The CDR3 totals 14 residues. Germline CDR1 MGHRA, CDR2 YSYEKL. Trimming stripped 1 base from V and 0 bases from J, with 7 bases between. The CDR3 sequence is CASSQGVRSYEQYF. The CDR3 DNA follows: TGCGCCAGCAGCCAAGGGGTCCGCTCCTACGAGCAGTACTTC.

V gene TRBV20-1 combines with J gene TRBJ2-3; the match to TRBD2 covers 11 bases. After removal of 3 bases from V and 5 bases from J, the junction contained 4 bases not matched to a gene. The CDR3 is 14 amino acids. Germline CDR1 DFQATT, CDR2 SNEGSKA (reference sequence). CDR3 sequence: CSASLTSGEDTQYF. CDR3 DNA sequence: TGCAGTGCTAGTTTGACTAGCGGGGAAGATACGCAGTATTTT.

This clonotype has more than one count but fewer than ten. It is likely a read error: a sequence one base away is far more abundant. V usage is TRBV7-8 and J usage is TRBJ1-5; D is ambiguous. There are 15 residues in the CDR3. V was shortened by 2 bases and J by 5 bases, with 13 bases between the two germline ends. Germline-derived CDR1 and CDR2 are SGHVS and FQNEAQ. The CDR3 DNA follows: TGTGCCAGCAGCTTAAGGGTGCATGGCGATCAGCCCCAGCATTTT. This codes for CASSLRVHGDQPQHF.

The chain is built from TRBV6-1 and TRBJ2-7; TRBD2 agrees at 9 bases. V shed 5 bases and J 2 bases; nucleotides not matched to a gene: 13. The V gene's germline CDR1 is MNHNS and CDR2 SASEGT. This CDR3 contains 17 residues. Here the CDR3 reads CASSRLVTSGGPYEQYF. CDR3 nucleotide sequence: TGTGCCAGCAGTCGCCTAGTTACGAGCGGGGGGCCCTACGAGCAGTACTTC.

This clonotype was found a few times. The J gene is TRBJ1-1, the V gene TRBV20-1; D gene ambiguous. V gave up 5 bases and J gave up 1 base, with 5 bases separating them. The CDR3 runs 11 residues. Germline CDR1 and CDR2: DFQATT and SNEGSKA (reference sequence). The CDR3 is CSAGSNTEAFF. The CDR3 bases are TGCAGTGCTGGCTCGAACACTGAAGCTTTCTTT.